This TCR beta chain originates from a study of blood T cell repertoires in COVID-19. Background on the study: PBMCs, B-cell-depleted T cells, or T cells provided the cDNA or gDNA that made up the material.

This clone appeared once. Study processing details: Amplification of reference gene primers was used by the study to estimate nucleated cell counts. Only in-frame clones appear in the TCRdb table, and some are missing; sequencing was by immunoSEQ multiplex PCR. Clone size and the V and J calls come from that table; the DNA yielded D and trimming. The sample has tens of thousands of clones, around 89% seen once. The sequenced sample was peripheral blood. The sequence was obtained from a man between 65 and 79 years old with active or convalescent COVID-19.

The CDR3 here is CASSPDSYEQYF. In DNA form, the CDR3 reads TGTGCCAGCTCACCGGACAGCTACGAGCAGTACTTC. The rearrangement links TRBV18 to TRBJ2-7, with a weak D call TRBD1 (6 bases). Germline CDR1 and CDR2: KGHSH and LQKENI. The ends were cut back, 3 bases at V and 3 bases at J, with 6 bases in the middle. The CDR3 has 12 amino acids. Supplemented by reference TRBV18 and TRBJ2-7, the full variable domain reads NAGVMQNPRHLVRRRGQEARLRCSPMKGHSHVYWYRQLPEEGLKFMVYLQKENIIDESGMPKERFSAEFPKEGPSILRIQQVVRGDSAAYFCASSPDSYEQYFGPGTRLTVT.